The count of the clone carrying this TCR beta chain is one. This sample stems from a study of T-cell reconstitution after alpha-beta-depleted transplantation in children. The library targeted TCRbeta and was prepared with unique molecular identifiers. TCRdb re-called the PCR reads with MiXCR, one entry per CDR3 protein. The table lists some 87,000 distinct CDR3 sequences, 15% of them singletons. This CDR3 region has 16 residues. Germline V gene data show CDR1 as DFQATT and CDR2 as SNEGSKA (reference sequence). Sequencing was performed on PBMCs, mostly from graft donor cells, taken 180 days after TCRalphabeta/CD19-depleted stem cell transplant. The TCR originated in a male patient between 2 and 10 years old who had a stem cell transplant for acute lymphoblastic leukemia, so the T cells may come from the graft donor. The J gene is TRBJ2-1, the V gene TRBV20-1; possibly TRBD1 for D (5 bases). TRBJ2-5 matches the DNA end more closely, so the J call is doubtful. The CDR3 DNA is TGCAGTGCTAGAGATTTAGGGCAGGGTCCAAAAGAGACCCAGTACTTC. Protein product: CSARDLGQGPKETQYF.